This T cell receptor (beta chain) originates from a study of blood T cell repertoires in COVID-19 (dated by TCRdb to 2018 to 2021). As for the study more broadly: Samples from collaborators originated in the United States, Italy and Spain and spanned both the acute and convalescent phases of COVID-19. The prospective study material was composed of cDNA or gDNA derived from T cells, B-cell-depleted T cells, or PBMCs. The dataset comprised deeply sampled blood TCRbeta repertoires from subjects exposed to, actively infected with, or recovered from COVID-19. A freely available public database, intended as a resource for researchers studying the immune response to SARS-CoV-2, is where the repertoires were released. The samples were drawn from the first 160 participants of the ongoing ImmuneRACE study and from some 1,300 subjects provided by 6 global collaborators. Nearly every sample came with metadata listing a de-identified subject ID, COVID-19 status, age in years and sex. Where HLA class I and class II types were available, the types were taken from metadata supplied by the sample provider, not from assay-based typing.

Here V drops 6 bases and J drops 1 base, and the junction holds 2 bases not matched to any gene. From the germline V gene, CDR1 is WSHSY and CDR2 is SAAADI. The CDR3 holds 15 amino acids from the cysteine to the phenylalanine. The DNA shown is the 45-base CDR3, in frame from base 1. The immunoSEQ Assay, a bias-controlled multiplex PCR, was used to amplify TCRbeta CDR3 regions from genomic DNA. From the authors' description of their analysis: The number of nucleated cells in each sample was estimated by amplification of reference gene primers within the assay. To quantify the absolute abundance of each unique TCRbeta CDR3 rearrangement, sequence reads were collapsed and filtered. For each sample, productive Simpson clonality was calculated as the square root of Simpson's diversity index over productive rearrangements. TCRdb re-hosts the immuneACCESS table, in-frame sequences only. Its copies lack some clones; in the studies checked, an unresolved V gene accounts for under half of them, and the cause for the rest is not known. The V and J calls and the clone size are those of that table, but D and trimming were determined from the DNA. The sample profile shows 180,000 or so clones; approximately 88% of them were found once. The top ten constitute roughly 13% of the sample.

Broad study findings and their caveats: The quantity of clinical and demographic metadata differed by source and by participant and was supplied without curation.

Regarding this clone: Its antigen is unknown. There are no base qualities to consult, and no much larger clone falls within one base.

Enrolling through a virtual design, the prospective study's participants ranged in age from roughly 18 to 90 years and lived across 20 to 25 United States geographic areas. To assign participants to cohorts, the prospective study relied on clinical history that participants themselves reported in a screening survey and a study questionnaire. For ImmuneRACE Cohort 3, a participant was defined as recovered based on two consecutive negative NP/OP PCR tests, clearance by a healthcare professional, or resolution of symptoms. Mobile phlebotomists in the prospective study collected whole blood, serum and a nasopharyngeal or oropharyngeal swab from every participant. Additional blood draws and questionnaires over a roughly two-month period could optionally be provided by prospective study participants. Blood samples from the prospective study were shipped frozen or at room temperature prior to DNA extraction.

The receptor's source is a woman aged 55-75 years who had recovered from COVID-19. Recombination connected TRBV10-2 to TRBJ2-5, with 13 middle bases fitting TRBD2. Sequenced sample: PBMCs or T cells enriched from blood (not recorded which). The CDR3 in this case is CASRGTSGAQETQYF. The DNA sequence reads TGCGCCAGCAGAGGGACTAGCGGGGCCCAAGAGACCCAGTACTTC.